The 21 T cell receptor beta chains listed next were all sequenced from one sample in a study of vaccination effects on CD4 cells after COVID-19. Data came from immunoSEQ multiplex PCR; TCRdb stores just in-frame clones and leaves some out. Of 70,000 to 85,000 clones listed, around 77% are singletons. These receptors' targets are unknown. Subsequent to a culture period of approximately 11 days, CD4+ T cells were isolated. The material sequenced was CD4+ T cells from PBMCs cultured without peptide, taken before COVID-19 vaccination. These receptors came from a human donor who received a COVID-19 vaccine.

The chain joins TRBV5-1 to TRBJ2-5; D is unclear. The germline V and J ends were trimmed by 0 bases and 2 bases, with 17 bases remaining between them. The V gene's germline CDR1 is SGHRS and CDR2 YFSETQ. The CDR3 spans 17 residues. The CDR3 DNA sequence: TGCGCCAGCAGCTTGGTAGCTTGGGCAGGCCCGCAAGAGACCCAGTACTTC. Encoded protein: CASSLVAWAGPQETQYF.

The chain employs TRBV15 and TRBJ1-4, with D hard to call. CDR1 and CDR2 from the germline V gene are LNHNV and YYDKDF (reference sequence). V was pared by 1 base and J by 7 bases, with 4 bases between. This CDR3 has 12 residues. CDR3 sequence reads: CATSRVGEKLFF. In nucleotides, the CDR3 is TGTGCCACCAGCAGAGTAGGTGAAAAACTGTTTTTT.

The chain links TRBV7-2 to TRBJ2-7; no clear D gene. This CDR3 is 12 amino acids long. The V gene lost 4 bases and the J gene lost 3 bases, with 7 bases spanning the gap. CDR1 SGHTA and CDR2 FQGNSA come from the germline V gene. CDR3 sequence: CASSYDGYEQYV. The CDR3 bases are TGTGCCAGCAGCTACGACGGCTACGAGCAGTACGTC.

V gene TRBV2 combines with J gene TRBJ2-1; D unclear. The V and J ends lost 8 bases and 4 bases respectively, with 9 bases between them. CDR1 and CDR2 (germline): SNHLY, FYNNEI. The CDR3 extends over 12 amino acids. CDR3 bases: TGTGCCAGCTCTCGGCAGTACAATGAGCAGTTCTTC. This gives the protein CASSRQYNEQFF.

The chain combines TRBV2 with TRBJ2-6; D is unclear. CDR1 is SNHLY and CDR2 is FYNNEI in the germline V gene. Trimming shortened V by 11 bases and J by 3 bases, and 14 bases separated the two germline ends. The CDR3 covers 14 residues. The CDR3 DNA reads as TGTGCCTCCTCCTTGGAATTTGGGGCCAACGTCCTGACTTTC. It is translated as CASSLEFGANVLTF.

The gene calls are TRBV11-2 and TRBJ1-4, with D maybe TRBD1 (5 bases). The V end lost 5 bases, the J end lost 4 bases, and 14 bases lay between the germline ends. The CDR3 spans 15 residues. CDR1 is SGHAT, CDR2 FQNNGV, per germline. The CDR3 is CASSPPGRRNEKLFF. The CDR3 DNA is TGTGCCAGCAGCCCGCCGGGACGGCGTAATGAAAAACTGTTTTTT. Looking up the rest from reference TRBV11-2 and TRBJ1-4 gives the full variable domain: EAGVAQSPRYKIIEKRQSVAFWCNPISGHATLYWYQQILGQGPKLLIQFQNNGVVDDSQLPKDRFSAERLKGVDSTLKIQPAKLEDSAVYLCASSPPGRRNEKLFFGSGTQLSVL.

The V and J genes are TRBV4-2 and TRBJ1-2; 8 nucleotides match TRBD1. The CDR3 covers 15 residues. V dropped 0 bases and J dropped 3; count of bases not matched to a gene: 3. The germline V gene encodes CDR1 LGHNA and CDR2 YNFKEQ. Here the CDR3 DNA reads TGTGCCAGCAGCCAAGAAGGGACAGGCTACTATGGCTACACCTTC. This translates into CASSQEGTGYYGYTF.

Here the CDR3 reads CASSQTAGRTGELFF. For the CDR3, the DNA is TGTGCCAGCAGCCAAACGGCAGGGAGAACCGGGGAGCTGTTTTTT. The rearrangement links TRBV4-2 to TRBJ2-2; tentatively, D is TRBD1 or TRBD2 (5 bases each). The CDR3 consists of 15 residues. Germline values: CDR1 LGHNA, CDR2 YNFKEQ. The V and J ends lost 2 bases and 5 bases respectively, with 12 bases between them.

The J gene is TRBJ2-5, the V gene TRBV19; tentative D call: TRBD2 (5 bases). CDR3 length: 13 amino acids. Germline CDR1 reads LNHDA; CDR2 reads SQIVND (reference sequence). Trimming took off 6 bases at V and 3 bases at J, with 11 bases between the two ends. The DNA of the CDR3 is TGTGCCAGTAGCCGGGTGAGGGAAGAGACCCAGTACTTC. Translated, it gives CASSRVREETQYF.

The table lists this clone with a count of one. J is TRBJ1-1 and V is TRBV9; unclear D gene. V was cut by 4 bases and J by 0 bases, with 16 bases left in between. Germline V gives CDR1 SGDLS, CDR2 YYNGEE. The CDR3 runs to 16 residues. For the CDR3, the DNA is TGTGCCAGCAGCCCGCATGCGGGCGGCATGAACACTGAAGCTTTCTTT. Residues: CASSPHAGGMNTEAFF.

V and J are TRBV4-1 and TRBJ1-2; D remains ambiguous. V lost 1 base and J 4 bases, leaving 13 bases between the germline ends. This CDR3 comprises 15 residues. Germline CDR1 MGHRA, CDR2 YSYEKL. DNA of the CDR3: TGCGCCAGCAGCCAAGGACAAGCCTCCGTCTATGGCTACACCTTC. It specifies CASSQGQASVYGYTF.

The rearrangement joins TRBV3-1 (or the pseudogene TRBV3-2) to TRBJ2-1; 10 nucleotides align to TRBD1. There are 17 residues in the CDR3. The junction had 7 bases not matched to a gene; V was cut back by 0 bases and J by 5 bases. Germline V CDR1 and CDR2: LGHDT, YNNKEL (reference sequence). The CDR3, as DNA: TGTGCCAGCAGCCAAGATCGGGGGACAGGGGTGGACAATGAGCAGTTCTTC. Protein sequence: CASSQDRGTGVDNEQFF.

The rearrangement links TRBV7-2 to TRBJ2-5; no definite D call. The V end was cut by 6 bases, the J end by 5 bases, with 16 bases between. The CDR3 spans 14 residues. Germline V lookup: CDR1 SGHTA, CDR2 FQGNSA. CDR3 sequence (DNA): TGTGCCAGCAGTCCAGTGGGGTTGGGCGAGACCCAGTACTTC. This sequence encodes CASSPVGLGETQYF.

The DNA of the CDR3 is TGTGCCAGCTCGTTCACTAGCGCCGCCGACAATGAGCAGTTCTTC. Amino acids: CASSFTSAADNEQFF. The chain joins TRBV18 to TRBJ2-1, with 7 positions matching TRBD2. V shed 6 bases, J shed 5 bases, and the junction held 10 bases outside the gene matches. Looked up from germline, CDR1 is KGHSH and CDR2 is LQKENI. CDR3 length: 15 residues.

The sample holds a few counts of this clone. The chain employs TRBV21-1 and TRBJ2-1. TRBV21-1 is annotated as a pseudogene. CDR3 length: 12 residues. CDR3 in DNA: TGTGCCAGCAGCTCCTCTGGCGATGAGCAGTTCTTC. Amino acid sequence: CASSSSGDEQFF.

The chain combines TRBV9 with TRBJ1-1, with D unclear. The CDR3 spans 15 residues. The V end was cut by 0 bases, the J end by 6 bases, with 15 bases between. Germline CDR1 reads SGDLS; CDR2 reads YYNGEE. The DNA of the CDR3 is TGTGCCAGCAGCGTAGTACCGCTAGGAGATCCTGAAGCTTTCTTT. Its translation is CASSVVPLGDPEAFF.

The chain couples TRBV29-1 to TRBJ2-3; unclear D gene. This CDR3 region has 13 residues. Germline CDR1 SQVTM, CDR2 ANQGSEA. V was trimmed by 5 bases and J by 2 bases, leaving 11 bases between them. DNA for the CDR3: TGCAGCGTTCTCTACGACATCACAGATACGCAGTATTTT. This gives the protein CSVLYDITDTQYF.

This chain uses TRBV11-1 with TRBJ2-3, with a tentative D call TRBD2 (5 bases). The V end lost 3 bases, the J end lost 7 bases, and 8 bases lay between the germline ends. Germline assignment: CDR1 SGHAT and CDR2 FQDESV (reference sequence). The CDR3 spans 12 residues. The CDR3 loop is CASSFRRNTQYF. CDR3 coding DNA: TGTGCCAGCAGCTTCCGGAGGAATACGCAGTATTTT.

The chain has TRBV5-8 and TRBJ2-2, with TRBD2 identical over 7 bases. In germline, CDR1 is SGHTS, CDR2 YDEGEE. The CDR3 spans 15 residues. V lost 6 bases, J lost 2 bases, and 7 bases stayed unmatched. The CDR3 DNA reads TGTGCCAGCAAGCGGGGACTGGTTAACACCGGGGAGCTGTTTTTT. As protein: CASKRGLVNTGELFF.

This clone showed up just a few times. The rearrangement joins TRBV6-5 to TRBJ1-2; D is perhaps TRBD1 (6 bases). This CDR3 is 14 amino acids long. V was clipped by 5 bases and J by 4 bases, with 14 bases between them. CDR1 and CDR2 (germline): MNHEY, SVGAGI. CDR3 in amino acids: CASSKQGFSYGYTF. The CDR3 DNA reads as TGTGCCAGCAGTAAACAGGGTTTTAGCTATGGCTACACCTTC.

This clone was seen a handful of times. The J gene is TRBJ1-6, the V gene TRBV24-1; TRBD1 might be the D (5 bases). Germline V CDR1 and CDR2: KGHDR, SFDVKD. The CDR3 contains 13 residues. Trimming cost V 9 bases and J 9 bases, with 14 bases left between them. CDR3 amino acids: CATPYDSISPLHF. CDR3 DNA sequence: TGTGCCACCCCATACGACAGTATTTCACCCCTCCACTTT.